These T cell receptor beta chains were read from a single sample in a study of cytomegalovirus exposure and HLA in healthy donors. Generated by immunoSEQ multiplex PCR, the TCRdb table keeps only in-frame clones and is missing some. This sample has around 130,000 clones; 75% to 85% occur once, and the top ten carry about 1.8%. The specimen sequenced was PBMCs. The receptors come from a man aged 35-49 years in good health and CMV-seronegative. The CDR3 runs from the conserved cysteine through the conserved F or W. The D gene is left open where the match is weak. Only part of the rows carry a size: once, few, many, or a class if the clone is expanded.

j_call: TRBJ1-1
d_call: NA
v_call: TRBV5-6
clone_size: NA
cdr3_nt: TGTGCCAGCAGCTTGGGAGGGGGCACTGAAGCTTTCTTT
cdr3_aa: CASSLGGGTEAFF

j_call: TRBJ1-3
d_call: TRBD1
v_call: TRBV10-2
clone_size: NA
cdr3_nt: TGCGCCAGCAGTCCCGGGACAGGGGCTGGAAACACCATATATTTT
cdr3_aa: CASSPGTGAGNTIYF

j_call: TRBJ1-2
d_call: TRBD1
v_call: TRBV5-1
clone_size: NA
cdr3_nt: TGCGCCAGCAGCTTGGAGGGACAGGGGGGTGGCTACACCTTC
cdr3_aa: CASSLEGQGGGYTF

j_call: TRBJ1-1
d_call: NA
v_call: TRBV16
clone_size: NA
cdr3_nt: TGTGCCAGCAGCCAAATCATGAACACTGAAGCTTTCTTT
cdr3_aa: CASSQIMNTEAFF

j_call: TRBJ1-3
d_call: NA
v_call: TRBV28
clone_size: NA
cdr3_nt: TGTGCCAGCAGTTTTACGGGGGGAACGGGAAACACCATATATTTT
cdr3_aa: CASSFTGGTGNTIYF

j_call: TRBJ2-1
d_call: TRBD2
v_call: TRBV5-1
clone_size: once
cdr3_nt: TGCGCCAGCAGCTTGGAGCTACGGGGGGGCGCCTACAATGAGCAGTTCTTC
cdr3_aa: CASSLELRGGAYNEQFF

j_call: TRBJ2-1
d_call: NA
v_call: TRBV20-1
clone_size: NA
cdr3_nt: TGCAGTGCACGAGGATCCAATGAGCAGTTCTTC
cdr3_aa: CSARGSNEQFF

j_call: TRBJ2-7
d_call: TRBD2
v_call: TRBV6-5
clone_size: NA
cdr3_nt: TGTGCCAGCAGTTACGGAGCGGGGGGGCTCTACGAGCAGTACTTC
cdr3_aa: CASSYGAGGLYEQYF

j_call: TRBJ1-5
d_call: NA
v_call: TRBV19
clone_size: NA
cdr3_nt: TGTGCCAGTAGTATCTCAGCAGGGTTTGGCAATCAGCCCCAGCATTTT
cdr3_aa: CASSISAGFGNQPQHF

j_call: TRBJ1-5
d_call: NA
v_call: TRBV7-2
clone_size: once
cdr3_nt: TGTGCCAGCAGCTTAGCCGGGTATAGCAATCAGCCCCAGCATTTT
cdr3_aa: CASSLAGYSNQPQHF